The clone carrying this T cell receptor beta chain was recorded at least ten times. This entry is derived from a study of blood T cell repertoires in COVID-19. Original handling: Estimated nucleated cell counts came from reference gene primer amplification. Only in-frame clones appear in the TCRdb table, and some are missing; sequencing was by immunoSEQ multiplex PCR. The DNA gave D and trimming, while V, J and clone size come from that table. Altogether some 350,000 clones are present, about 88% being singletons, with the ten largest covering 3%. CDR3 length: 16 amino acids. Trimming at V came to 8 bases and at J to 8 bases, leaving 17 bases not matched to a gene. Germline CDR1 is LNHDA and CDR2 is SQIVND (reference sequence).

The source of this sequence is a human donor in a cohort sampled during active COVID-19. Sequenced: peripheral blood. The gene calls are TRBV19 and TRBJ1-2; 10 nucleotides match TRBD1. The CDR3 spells CASVKRDRGLPWGYTF. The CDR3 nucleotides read TGTGCCAGTGTGAAACGGGACAGGGGCCTCCCATGGGGCTACACCTTC. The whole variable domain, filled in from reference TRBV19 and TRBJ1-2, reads DGGITQSPKYLFRKEGQNVTLSCEQNLNHDAMYWYRQDPGQGLRLIYYSQIVNDFQKGDIAEGYSVSREKKESFPLTVTSAQKNPTAFYLCASVKRDRGLPWGYTFGSGTRLTVV.